These 10 T cell receptor beta chains were sequenced from one sample in a study of blood T cells in healthy people across ages (dated by TCRdb to about 2015). The library was obtained by 5' RACE. The data were produced on an Illumina HiSeq 2500. A second PCR of about 6 to 11 cycles was performed with a sample-barcoded 5' primer and a J-beta primer mix. TCRdb itself trimmed the public reads at Q25 with fastp, ran MiXCR and retained productive beta chains. CDR3 protein sequences are deduplicated, and each keeps its most common genes and DNA. The sample contains 650,000 to 800,000 distinct CDR3 sequences, approximately 48% of them found a single time. The ten largest clones capture approximately 19% of the sample. The sample comprised blood. The receptors were gathered from a man in his sixties in good health.

This clonotype was counted a single time. Relative to the germline gene, one junction end is altered; a read error may explain this. CDR3 loop: CAGRSQGVREQYF. The CDR3 nucleotides are TGTGCCGGCAGAAGTCAGGGAGTTAGGGAGCAGTACTTC. The rearrangement uses TRBV28 and TRBJ2-7; D possibly matches TRBD1 or TRBD2 (5 bases each). The CDR3 loop spans 13 amino acids. Germline lookup yields CDR1 MDHEN and CDR2 SYDVKM.

J is TRBJ2-1 and V is TRBV13; 9 bases align to TRBD2. From germline, CDR1 is PRHDT and CDR2 FYEKMQ (reference sequence). There are 17 residues in the CDR3. V was clipped by 2 bases and J by 8 bases; unmatched bases: 13. In DNA, the CDR3 is TGTGCCAGCAGCTTACGAGCGGGGGGTACTACCCCCCATGAGCAGTTCTTC. Residues: CASSLRAGGTTPHEQFF.

This clonotype was detected only a few times. V is TRBV4-3 and J is TRBJ2-1; 11 positions agree with TRBD2. Germline V gene lookup returns CDR1 LGHNA and CDR2 YSLEER. CDR3 length equals 15 residues. V was pared by 4 bases and J by 6 bases, with 5 bases of the junction left unmatched. This CDR3 is CASSLSGTSGNEQFF. CDR3 coding DNA: TGCGCCAGCAGCCTCTCCGGGACTAGCGGCAATGAGCAGTTCTTC.

The chain employs TRBV7-2 and TRBJ1-1; 8 nucleotides match TRBD1. CDR1 SGHTA and CDR2 FQGNSA come from the germline V gene. This CDR3 spans 15 amino acids. With 2 bases clipped from V and 10 bases from J, the junction kept 12 bases outside the gene matches. In DNA, the CDR3 is TGTGCCAGCAGCTTAACTCGACAGGGGACCGGGGGAGCTTTCTTT. Residues: CASSLTRQGTGGAFF.

V is TRBV3-1 and J is TRBJ1-3; D is unclear. The CDR3 sequence is 17 residues long. V was clipped by 3 bases and J by 1 base, with 16 bases between them. CDR1 and CDR2 (germline): LGHDT, YNNKEL (reference sequence). CDR3 bases: TGTGCCAGCAGCCACCCGGGGTCTGGGGTATCTGGAAACACCATATATTTT. This codes for CASSHPGSGVSGNTIYF.

The V call is TRBV29-1, the J call TRBJ2-3; no clear D gene. The germline V gene has CDR1 SQVTM and CDR2 ANQGSEA. V dropped 5 bases and J dropped 4 bases, with 13 bases sitting between them. The CDR3 loop spans 13 amino acids. CDR3 sequence: CSVLIIRADTQYF. Here the CDR3 DNA reads TGCAGCGTTCTCATTATCCGGGCAGATACGCAGTATTTT.

This clonotype was found a few times. The chain couples TRBV4-1 to TRBJ1-5; D is ambiguous. CDR3 length equals 13 residues. Per the germline V gene, CDR1 is MGHRA and CDR2 is YSYEKL. V lost 0 bases, J lost 7 bases, and 7 bases lay in between. The CDR3 region is CASSQDLIQPQHF. CDR3 sequence (DNA): TGCGCCAGCAGCCAAGACCTAATACAGCCCCAGCATTTT.

The chain links TRBV5-6 to TRBJ2-5; possibly TRBD1 for D (6 bases). Between the trimmed V and J ends, which lost 6 bases and 2 bases, there was a span of 29 bases. Germline V gene data show CDR1 as SGHDT and CDR2 as YYEEEE. The CDR3 is made up of 19 amino acids. In DNA form, the CDR3 reads TGTGCCAGCATGACGGCCCCAGAATACAGGGACCTACGGCAAGAGACCCAGTACTTC. Its protein product is CASMTAPEYRDLRQETQYF. Full variable domain (remainder filled in from reference TRBV5-6 and TRBJ2-5): DAGVTQSPTHLIKTRGQQVTLRCSPKSGHDTVSWYQQALGQGPQFIFQYYEEEERQRGNFPDRFSGHQFPNYSSELNVNALLLGDSALYLCASMTAPEYRDLRQETQYFGPGTRLLVL.

The V call is TRBV28, the J call TRBJ1-5; 7 bases match TRBD1. This CDR3 spans 15 amino acids. Per the germline V gene, CDR1 is MDHEN and CDR2 is SYDVKM. J gave up 5 bases and V 6 bases, and 10 bases lay outside the gene matches. CDR3 sequence reads: CASRPGDSLYQPQHF. The CDR3, as DNA: TGTGCCAGCAGGCCGGGGGACAGTCTCTATCAGCCCCAGCATTTT.

About this clonotype: A much larger clone sits a single nucleotide away, making a read error possible. The rearrangement links TRBV24-1 to TRBJ2-5; 9 nucleotides match TRBD2. The V segment lost 5 bases and the J segment 0 bases; nucleotides outside the gene matches: 3. Germline assignment: CDR1 KGHDR and CDR2 SFDVKD. CDR3 length: 15 residues. The CDR3 DNA reads TGTGCCACCAGTGTCAGCGGGGGGTACCAAGAGACCCAGTACTTC. It is translated as CATSVSGGYQETQYF.